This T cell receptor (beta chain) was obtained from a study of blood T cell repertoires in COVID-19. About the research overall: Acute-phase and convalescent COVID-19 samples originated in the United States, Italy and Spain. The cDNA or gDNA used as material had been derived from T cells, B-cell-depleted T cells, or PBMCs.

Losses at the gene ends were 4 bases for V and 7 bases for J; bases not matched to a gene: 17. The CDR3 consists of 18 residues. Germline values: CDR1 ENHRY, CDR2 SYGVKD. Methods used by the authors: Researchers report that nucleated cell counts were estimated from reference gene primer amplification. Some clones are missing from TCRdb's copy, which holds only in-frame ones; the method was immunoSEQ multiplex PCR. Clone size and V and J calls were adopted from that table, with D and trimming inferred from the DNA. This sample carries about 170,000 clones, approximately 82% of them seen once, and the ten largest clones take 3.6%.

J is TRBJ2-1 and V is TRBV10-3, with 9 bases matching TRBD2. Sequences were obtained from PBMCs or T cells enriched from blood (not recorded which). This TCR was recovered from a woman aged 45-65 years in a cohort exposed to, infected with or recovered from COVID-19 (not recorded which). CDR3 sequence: CAISASGIAGLSPNEQFF. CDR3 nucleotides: TGTGCCATCAGTGCTAGCGGGATTGCGGGCCTTAGCCCTAATGAGCAGTTCTTC.